Sequencing of this T cell receptor (beta chain) was carried out in a study of T cells in localized non-small cell lung cancer. Points from the study as a whole: Median around 60 top-100 tumor clones were shared with paired adjacent lung.

CDR1 is SGHTA and CDR2 is FQGNSA in the germline V gene. Trimming took off 1 base at V and 7 bases at J, with 17 bases between the two ends. This CDR3 has 16 amino acids. Using immunoSEQ multiplex PCR, the repertoire was profiled, and TCRdb retains in-frame clones only, with some absent. In the table there are under 50,000 clones, about 86% of which are singletons. There are a few counts of this clone. Its cognate antigen is unknown. The source material was PBMCs, sampled before any cancer treatment. The genes are TRBV7-2 and TRBJ2-1, with D perhaps matching TRBD1 or TRBD2 (7 bases each). This sequence originates from a man between 40 and 70 years old with stage II lung adenocarcinoma. CDR3 nucleotides: TGTGCCAGCAGCTTAGAGGGGGCGGGGGCCTTTAATGAGCAGTTCTTC. As protein: CASSLEGAGAFNEQFF.